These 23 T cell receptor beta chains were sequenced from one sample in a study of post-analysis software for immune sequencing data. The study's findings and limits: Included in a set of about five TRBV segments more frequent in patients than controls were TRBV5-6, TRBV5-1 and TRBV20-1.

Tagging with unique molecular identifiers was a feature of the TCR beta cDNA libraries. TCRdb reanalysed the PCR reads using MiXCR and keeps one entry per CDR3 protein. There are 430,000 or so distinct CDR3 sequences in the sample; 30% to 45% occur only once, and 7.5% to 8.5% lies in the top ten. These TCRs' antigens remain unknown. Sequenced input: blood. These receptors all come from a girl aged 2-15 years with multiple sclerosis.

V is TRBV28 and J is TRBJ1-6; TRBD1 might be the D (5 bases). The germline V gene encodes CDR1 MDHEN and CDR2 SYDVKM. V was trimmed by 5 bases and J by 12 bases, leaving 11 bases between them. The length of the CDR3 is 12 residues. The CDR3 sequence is CASSPRTLPLHF. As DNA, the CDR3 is TGTGCCAGCAGTCCGCGGACATTACCCCTCCACTTT.

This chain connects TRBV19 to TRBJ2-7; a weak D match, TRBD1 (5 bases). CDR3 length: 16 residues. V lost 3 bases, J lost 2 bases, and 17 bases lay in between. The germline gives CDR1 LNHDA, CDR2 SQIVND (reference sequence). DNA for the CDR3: TGTGCCAGTAGTATGTCAAATCAGGGTCGCACCTACGAGCAGTACTTC. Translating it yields CASSMSNQGRTYEQYF.

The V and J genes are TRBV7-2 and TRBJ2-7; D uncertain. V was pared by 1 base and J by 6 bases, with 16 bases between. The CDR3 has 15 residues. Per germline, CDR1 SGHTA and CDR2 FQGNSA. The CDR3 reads CASSLGGPGIAEQYF. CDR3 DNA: TGTGCCAGCAGCTTAGGCGGTCCTGGGATCGCCGAGCAGTACTTC.

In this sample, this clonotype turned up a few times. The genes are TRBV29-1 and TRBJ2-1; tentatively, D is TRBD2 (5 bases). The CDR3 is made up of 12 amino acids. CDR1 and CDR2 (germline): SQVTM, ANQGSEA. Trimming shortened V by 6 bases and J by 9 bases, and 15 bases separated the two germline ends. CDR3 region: CSVTLVGIEQFF. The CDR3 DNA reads TGCAGCGTCACACTAGTAGGGATTGAGCAGTTCTTC.

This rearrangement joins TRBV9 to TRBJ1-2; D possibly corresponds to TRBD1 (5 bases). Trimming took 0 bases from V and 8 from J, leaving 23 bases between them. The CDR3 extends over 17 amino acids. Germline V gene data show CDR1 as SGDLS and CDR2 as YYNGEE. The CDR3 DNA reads TGTGCCAGCAGCGTAGGCACCAGACCCCTAATTGGGGGGGGCTACACCTTC. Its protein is CASSVGTRPLIGGGYTF.

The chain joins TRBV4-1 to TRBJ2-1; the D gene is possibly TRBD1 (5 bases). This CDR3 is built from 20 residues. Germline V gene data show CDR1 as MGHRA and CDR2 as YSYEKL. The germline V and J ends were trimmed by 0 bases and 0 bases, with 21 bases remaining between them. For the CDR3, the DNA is TGCGCCAGCAGCCAAGAGAGGCCAAGGGAATGGGGCGGCTCCTACAATGAGCAGTTCTTC. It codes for CASSQERPREWGGSYNEQFF.

The CDR3 reads CASSQLGNGRNSNQPQHF. CDR3 bases: TGTGCCAGCAGCCAATTGGGCAATGGCAGGAATAGCAATCAGCCCCAGCATTTT. The chain uses TRBV7-2 and TRBJ1-5, with D uncertain. The CDR3 contains 18 residues. Trimming shortened V by 5 bases and J by 0 bases, and 20 bases separated the two germline ends. The germline V gene has CDR1 SGHTA and CDR2 FQGNSA. Looking up the rest from reference TRBV7-2 and TRBJ1-5 gives the full variable domain: GAGVSQSPSNKVTEKGKDVELRCDPISGHTALYWYRQSLGQGLEFLIYFQGNSAPDKSGLPSDRFSAERTGGSVSTLTIQRTQQEDSAVYLCASSQLGNGRNSNQPQHFGDGTRLSIL.

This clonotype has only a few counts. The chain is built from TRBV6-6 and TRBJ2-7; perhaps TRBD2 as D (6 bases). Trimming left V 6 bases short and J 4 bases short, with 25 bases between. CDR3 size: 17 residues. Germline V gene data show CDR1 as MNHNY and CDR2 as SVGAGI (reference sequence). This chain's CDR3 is CASRLGIVWEGTYEQYF. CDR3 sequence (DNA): TGTGCCAGCAGGTTAGGTATTGTGTGGGAAGGGACTTACGAGCAGTACTTC.

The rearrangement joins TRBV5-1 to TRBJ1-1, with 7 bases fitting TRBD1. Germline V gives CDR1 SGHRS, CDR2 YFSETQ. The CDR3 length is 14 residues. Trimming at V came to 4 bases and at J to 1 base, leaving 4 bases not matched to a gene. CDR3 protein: CASSQGQQNTEAFF. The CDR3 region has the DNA TGCGCCAGCAGCCAGGGACAGCAGAACACTGAAGCTTTCTTT.

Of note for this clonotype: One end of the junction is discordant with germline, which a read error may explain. Written as DNA, the CDR3 is TGCGCCAGCAGCCCCCGACACATGAATACTGAAGCTTTCTTT. This translates into CASSPRHMNTEAFF. V and J are TRBV7-9 and TRBJ1-1, with D hard to call. Germline V CDR1 and CDR2: SEHNR, FQNEAQ (reference sequence). The CDR3 consists of 14 residues.

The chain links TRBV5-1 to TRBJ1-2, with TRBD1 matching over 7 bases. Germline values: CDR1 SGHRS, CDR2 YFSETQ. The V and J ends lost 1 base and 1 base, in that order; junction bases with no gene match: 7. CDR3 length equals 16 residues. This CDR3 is CASSLNEGGFNYGYTF. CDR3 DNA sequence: TGCGCCAGCAGCTTGAACGAAGGGGGCTTTAACTATGGCTACACCTTC.

CDR3 DNA: TGTGCCAGCAGTACGGACAACCTGCCCTACAATGAGCAGTTCTTC. Encoded protein: CASSTDNLPYNEQFF. The chain is built from TRBV7-9 and TRBJ2-1, with D possibly matching TRBD1 (5 bases). Germline CDR1 and CDR2: SEHNR and FQNEAQ (reference sequence). The CDR3 consists of 15 residues. Trimming left V 6 bases short and J 2 bases short, with 14 bases between.

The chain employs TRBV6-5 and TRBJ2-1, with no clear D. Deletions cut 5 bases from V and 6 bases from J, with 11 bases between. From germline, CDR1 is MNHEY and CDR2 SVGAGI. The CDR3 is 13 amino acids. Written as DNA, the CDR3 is TGTGCCAGCAGTCTCATGAAGGGCAATGAGCAGTTCTTC. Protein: CASSLMKGNEQFF.

The chain's CDR3 is CSVLLVSSYNEQFF. CDR3 DNA sequence: TGCAGCGTCCTCTTGGTAAGCTCCTACAATGAGCAGTTCTTC. The V gene is TRBV29-1, the J gene TRBJ2-1; no clear D. Germline CDR1 is SQVTM and CDR2 is ANQGSEA. V was trimmed by 6 bases and J by 0 bases, leaving 12 bases between them. This CDR3 spans 14 amino acids.

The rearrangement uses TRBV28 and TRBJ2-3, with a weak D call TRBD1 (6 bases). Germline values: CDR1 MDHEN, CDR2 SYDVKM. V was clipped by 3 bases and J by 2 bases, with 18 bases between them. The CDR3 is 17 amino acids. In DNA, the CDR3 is TGTGCCAGCAGTTTGGGGGCGGATGGGACCTTCACAGATACGCAGTATTTT. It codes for CASSLGADGTFTDTQYF. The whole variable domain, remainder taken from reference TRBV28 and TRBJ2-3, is DVKVTQSSRYLVKRTGEKVFLECVQDMDHENMFWYRQDPGLGLRLIYFSYDVKMKEKGDIPEGYSVSREKKERFSLILESASTNQTSMYLCASSLGADGTFTDTQYFGPGTRLTVL.

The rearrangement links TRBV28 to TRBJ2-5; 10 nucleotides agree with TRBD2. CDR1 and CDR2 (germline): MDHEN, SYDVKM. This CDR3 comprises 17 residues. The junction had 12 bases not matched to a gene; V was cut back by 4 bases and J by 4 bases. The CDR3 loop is CASSWVFSSGSGETQYF. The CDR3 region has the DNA TGTGCCAGCAGTTGGGTTTTTTCTAGCGGGAGCGGAGAGACCCAGTACTTC.

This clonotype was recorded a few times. CDR3 DNA: TGTGCCAGCAGATCAAAGGTCGGGACTAGCCCTTCACAGTTCTTC. Protein sequence: CASRSKVGTSPSQFF. The chain links TRBV7-9 to TRBJ2-1, with 9 bases aligning to TRBD2. Losses at the gene ends were 6 bases for V and 13 bases for J; bases not matched to a gene: 16. Per germline, CDR1 SEHNR and CDR2 FQNEAQ (reference sequence). CDR3 size: 15 residues.

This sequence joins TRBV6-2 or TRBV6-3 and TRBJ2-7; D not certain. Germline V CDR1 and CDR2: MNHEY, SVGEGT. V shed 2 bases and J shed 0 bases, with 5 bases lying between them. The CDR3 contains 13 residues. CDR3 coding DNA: TGTGCCAGCAGTTACCAGGACTCCTACGAGCAGTACTTC. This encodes CASSYQDSYEQYF.

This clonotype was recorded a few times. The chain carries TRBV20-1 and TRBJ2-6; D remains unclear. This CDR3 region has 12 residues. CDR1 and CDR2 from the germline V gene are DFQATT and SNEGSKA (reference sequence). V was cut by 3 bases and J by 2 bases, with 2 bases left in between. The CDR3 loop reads CSARAGANVLTF. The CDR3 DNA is TGCAGTGCTAGGGCTGGGGCCAACGTCCTGACTTTC.

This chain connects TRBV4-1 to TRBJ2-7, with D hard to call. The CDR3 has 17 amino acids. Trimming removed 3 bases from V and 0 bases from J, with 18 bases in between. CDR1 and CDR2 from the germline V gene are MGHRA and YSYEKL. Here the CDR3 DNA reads TGCGCCAGCAGCCATGAAGCAGGCATCTCTAGCTCCTACGAGCAGTACTTC. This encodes CASSHEAGISSSYEQYF.

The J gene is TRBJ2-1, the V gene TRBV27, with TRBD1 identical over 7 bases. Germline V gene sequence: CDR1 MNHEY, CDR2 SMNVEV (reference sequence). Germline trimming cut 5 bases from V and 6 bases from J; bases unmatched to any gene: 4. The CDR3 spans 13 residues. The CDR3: CASSQTGSNEQFF. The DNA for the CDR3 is TGTGCCAGCAGTCAGACAGGGAGCAATGAGCAGTTCTTC.

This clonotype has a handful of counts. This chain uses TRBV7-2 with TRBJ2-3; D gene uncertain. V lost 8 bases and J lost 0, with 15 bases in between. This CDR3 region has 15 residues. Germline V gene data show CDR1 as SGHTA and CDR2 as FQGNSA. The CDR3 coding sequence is TGTGCCAGCGTTGTAGGGCTCGCTAGCACAGATACGCAGTATTTT. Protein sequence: CASVVGLASTDTQYF.

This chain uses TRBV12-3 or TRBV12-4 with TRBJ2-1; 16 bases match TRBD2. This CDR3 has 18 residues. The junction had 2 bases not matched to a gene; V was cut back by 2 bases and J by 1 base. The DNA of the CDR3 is TGTGCCAGCAGTTTATTGGGACTAGCGGGGGGGTCCTACAATGAGCAGTTCTTC. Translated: CASSLLGLAGGSYNEQFF.